The 20 T cell receptor beta chains listed next were all sequenced from one sample in a study of cytotoxic CD8 clonotypes in ibrutinib-treated CLL. Measured with immunoSEQ multiplex PCR; TCRdb has only the in-frame clones, and not every one. The sample yields approximately 330,000 clones, roughly 80% seen once. The sample in question was PBMCs, obtained before ibrutinib treatment. These receptors were taken from a human donor with chronic lymphocytic leukemia.

On this clone: The limits of the CDR3 on the DNA are not certain, so only TCRdb's listed CDR3 is given. V usage is TRBV10-3 and J usage is TRBJ2-7; the D call of TRBD2 is as the table states it, not checked on the DNA. The CDR3 is 14 residues long, ends included. Germline CDR1 and CDR2: ENHRY and SYGVKD. The CDR3 spells CAISTSGGSYEQYF.

This chain uses TRBV19 with TRBJ2-1, with a tentative D call TRBD2 (5 bases). The CDR3 runs 16 residues. Deletions cut 6 bases from V and 1 base from J, with 16 bases between. CDR1 is LNHDA, CDR2 SQIVND, per germline (reference sequence). The CDR3 reads CASRDLFGGSYNEQFF. CDR3 DNA sequence: TGTGCCAGTAGAGACCTTTTCGGCGGGTCCTACAATGAGCAGTTCTTC. The complete variable domain, with remaining parts taken from reference TRBV19 and TRBJ2-1, reads DGGITQSPKYLFRKEGQNVTLSCEQNLNHDAMYWYRQDPGQGLRLIYYSQIVNDFQKGDIAEGYSVSREKKESFPLTVTSAQKNPTAFYLCASRDLFGGSYNEQFFGPGTRLTVL.

V gene TRBV19 combines with J gene TRBJ2-5, with a tentative D call TRBD1 (6 bases). Trimming left V 5 bases short and J 1 base short, with 14 bases between. In germline, CDR1 is LNHDA, CDR2 SQIVND (reference sequence). The CDR3 contains 15 residues. CDR3 coding DNA: TGTGCCAGTAGTCTCGGACAGCCCTCCCAAGAGACCCAGTACTTC. Its protein is CASSLGQPSQETQYF.

This chain links TRBV5-4 with TRBJ2-7, with 11 nucleotides matching TRBD2. With V trimmed by 0 bases and J by 3 bases, 5 bases remained unmatched. CDR1 and CDR2 (germline): SGHNT, YYREEE (reference sequence). The CDR3 runs 16 residues. CDR3 residues: CASSLGGTSGYYEQYF. For the CDR3, the DNA is TGTGCCAGCAGCTTGGGCGGGACTAGCGGATACTACGAGCAGTACTTC.

This chain uses TRBV6-4 with TRBJ2-1, with D perhaps matching TRBD1 (6 bases). There are 16 residues in the CDR3. The germline V gene encodes CDR1 MRHNA and CDR2 SNTAGT. V was cut by 3 bases and J by 0 bases, with 12 bases left in between. The CDR3 coding sequence is TGTGCCAGCAGTGAGGACAGCCTTTCCTCCTACAATGAGCAGTTCTTC. It is translated as CASSEDSLSSYNEQFF.

The chain is built from TRBV10-1 and TRBJ2-1, with 7 bases identical to TRBD2. Germline lookup yields CDR1 WNHNN and CDR2 SYGVQD (reference sequence). The ends lost 5 bases at V and 5 bases at J; junction bases unmatched: 12. This CDR3 has 16 residues. The CDR3 DNA reads TGCGCCAGCAGTCTCGAAATATTAGCGGGCCACAATGAGCAGTTCTTC. As protein: CASSLEILAGHNEQFF.

The rearrangement uses TRBV19 and TRBJ1-5; TRBD1 might be the D (5 bases). The germline V and J ends were trimmed by 8 bases and 6 bases, with 20 bases remaining between them. CDR1 is LNHDA and CDR2 is SQIVND in the germline V gene (reference sequence). The CDR3 is 15 residues long. CDR3: CASRSWDGDRQPQHF. CDR3 coding DNA: TGTGCCAGTCGTAGCTGGGATGGGGACCGTCAGCCCCAGCATTTT. The variable domain in full, with the rest retrieved from reference TRBV19 and TRBJ1-5, is DGGITQSPKYLFRKEGQNVTLSCEQNLNHDAMYWYRQDPGQGLRLIYYSQIVNDFQKGDIAEGYSVSREKKESFPLTVTSAQKNPTAFYLCASRSWDGDRQPQHFGDGTRLSIL.

The chain carries TRBV6-1 and TRBJ2-7; D remains ambiguous. The CDR3 consists of 13 residues. The V end lost 1 base, the J end lost 5 bases, and 9 bases lay between the germline ends. Per the germline V gene, CDR1 is MNHNS and CDR2 is SASEGT. Written as DNA, the CDR3 is TGTGCCAGCAGTGAAGGTGTCTGGGACGAGCAGTACTTC. Residues: CASSEGVWDEQYF.

This clone was seen a single time. J is TRBJ1-1 and V is TRBV6-4; D is unresolved. Germline CDR1 and CDR2: MRHNA and SNTAGT. CDR3 length: 13 amino acids. V was shortened by 9 bases and J by 3 bases, with 14 bases between the two germline ends. CDR3: CASGESEDTEAFF. CDR3 DNA: TGTGCCAGTGGGGAAAGTGAGGACACTGAAGCTTTCTTT.

The chain has TRBV27 and TRBJ2-6; TRBD1 is a possible D gene (6 bases). The CDR3 has 19 amino acids. CDR1 is MNHEY, CDR2 SMNVEV, per germline (reference sequence). The V end lost 5 bases, the J end lost 7 bases, and 27 bases lay between the germline ends. The CDR3 sequence: CASSARRDTDRVRANVLTF. The CDR3 nucleotides are TGTGCCAGCAGTGCAAGACGGGACACAGATCGAGTAAGAGCCAACGTCCTGACTTTC.

The chain is built from TRBV5-4 and TRBJ2-7, with D possibly matching TRBD1 (6 bases). CDR1 is SGHNT, CDR2 YYREEE, per germline (reference sequence). This CDR3 is 11 amino acids long. The ends were cut back, 2 bases at V and 7 bases at J, with 7 bases in the middle. CDR3 nucleotides: TGTGCCAGCAGCTTACAGGGTGAGCAGTACTTC. Protein product: CASSLQGEQYF.

The J gene is TRBJ2-7, the V gene TRBV7-9, with D perhaps being TRBD1 or TRBD2 (6 bases each). The CDR3 has 15 residues. CDR1 SEHNR and CDR2 FQNEAQ come from the germline V gene (reference sequence). V was clipped by 7 bases and J by 1 base, with 17 bases between them. The DNA for the CDR3 is TGTGCCAGCACTGAGATAACAGGGACTTCCTACGAGCAGTACTTC. Translation: CASTEITGTSYEQYF.

This sequence joins TRBV5-1 and TRBJ2-3; perhaps TRBD2 as D (5 bases). V lost 4 bases and J lost 6, with 9 bases in between. Germline CDR1 SGHRS, CDR2 YFSETQ. CDR3 length equals 12 residues. As DNA, the CDR3 is TGCGCCAGCAGCCTTACTAGGGATACGCAGTATTTT. Protein sequence: CASSLTRDTQYF.

This clone was found once. The chain joins TRBV15 to TRBJ2-7; 11 nucleotides align to TRBD2. Germline trimming cut 4 bases from V and 7 bases from J; bases unmatched to any gene: 18. This CDR3 spans 18 amino acids. The germline V gene has CDR1 LNHNV and CDR2 YYDKDF (reference sequence). CDR3: CATSIRQTGTSGLWEQYF. The CDR3 DNA reads TGTGCCACCAGCATTAGACAAACCGGGACTAGCGGCCTCTGGGAGCAGTACTTC.

The genes are TRBV30 and TRBJ1-5, with TRBD1 matching over 7 bases. Germline-derived CDR1 and CDR2 are GTSNPN and SVGIG (reference sequence). The CDR3 loop spans 15 amino acids. V was clipped by 4 bases and J by 1 base; unmatched bases: 7. The CDR3 loop is CAWTVPQGSNQPQHF. CDR3 DNA: TGTGCCTGGACTGTACCACAGGGGAGCAATCAGCCCCAGCATTTT.

V usage is TRBV27 and J usage is TRBJ1-2, with D perhaps TRBD1 (5 bases). Germline CDR1 is MNHEY and CDR2 is SMNVEV (reference sequence). This CDR3 comprises 14 residues. Trimming removed 5 bases from V and 1 base from J, with 11 bases in between. Here the CDR3 reads CASSRRQYNYGYTF. DNA of the CDR3: TGTGCCAGCAGTCGGAGACAGTATAACTATGGCTACACCTTC.

V is TRBV2 and J is TRBJ2-3; 11 nucleotides agree with TRBD2. The CDR3 runs 15 residues. Germline V gene lookup returns CDR1 SNHLY and CDR2 FYNNEI. Trimming cost V 3 bases and J 5 bases; bases outside gene matches: 4. The chain's CDR3 is CASSEVAGGGDTQYF. For the CDR3, the DNA is TGTGCCAGCAGTGAGGTAGCGGGAGGGGGAGATACGCAGTATTTT.

The chain links TRBV6-6 to TRBJ2-6; no firm D call. This CDR3 has 14 residues. Trimming cost V 5 bases and J 0 bases, with 5 bases left between them. The germline gives CDR1 MNHNY, CDR2 SVGAGI (reference sequence). CDR3 DNA: TGTGCCAGCAGTCCCGACTCTGGGGCCAACGTCCTGACTTTC. It encodes CASSPDSGANVLTF.

The V call is TRBV7-3, the J call TRBJ2-1; no firm D call. With 5 bases removed from V and 5 bases from J, the gap between germline ends came to 10 bases. The CDR3 loop spans 13 amino acids. Germline CDR1 and CDR2: SGHTA and FQGTGA. CDR3 sequence reads: CASSPSKDNEQFF. The CDR3 DNA reads as TGTGCCAGCAGCCCATCGAAAGACAATGAGCAGTTCTTC.

This clone was detected a few times. The gene calls are TRBV20-1 and TRBJ2-1; D is tentatively TRBD1 or TRBD2 (5 bases each). Trimming pared 6 bases from V and 12 bases from J, leaving 12 bases between. CDR1 and CDR2 from the germline V gene are DFQATT and SNEGSKA (reference sequence). The CDR3 loop spans 10 amino acids. In DNA, the CDR3 is TGCAGTGCCGAGAGGGACGGGCAGTTCTTC. It is translated as CSAERDGQFF.